This is a list of T cell receptor beta chains from one sample in a study of cytomegalovirus exposure and HLA in healthy donors. Clones were sequenced by immunoSEQ multiplex PCR, and TCRdb holds only the in-frame ones, with some missing. The sample consists of some 150,000 clones, roughly 79% of them appearing once. The sequencing sample was made of PBMCs. These receptors were collected from a male donor in good health and CMV-seronegative. CDR3s include the opening cysteine and the closing phenylalanine or tryptophan. Each record gives: V gene, D gene, J gene, clone size, CDR3 DNA, CDR3 protein. A D gene is named only where the DNA matches it firmly. Not all rows give a size; the values are once, few, many and, for expanded clones, a class.

v_call: TRBV5-4; d_call: TRBD1; j_call: TRBJ1-1; clone_size: NA; cdr3_nt: TGTGCCAGCAGCAACCCGGGACAGGCGGCCACTGAAGCTTTCTTT; cdr3_aa: CASSNPGQAATEAFF
v_call: TRBV30; d_call: NA; j_call: TRBJ2-5; clone_size: NA; cdr3_nt: TGTGCCTGGAGCATAGGGGTGAATCAAGAGACCCAGTACTTC; cdr3_aa: CAWSIGVNQETQYF
v_call: TRBV5-5; d_call: NA; j_call: TRBJ1-3; clone_size: few; cdr3_nt: TGTGCCAGCAGCTTACAGGGAAACACCATATATTTT; cdr3_aa: CASSLQGNTIYF
v_call: TRBV6-6; d_call: TRBD2; j_call: TRBJ2-1; clone_size: NA; cdr3_nt: TGTGCCAGCAGTTTTGAAAGGGCGGGGGGAGGTGAGCAGTTCTTC; cdr3_aa: CASSFERAGGGEQFF
v_call: TRBV14; d_call: NA; j_call: TRBJ2-6; clone_size: NA; cdr3_nt: TGTGCCAGCAGCCAAGAGGAGAGGAGTGACAGTGTCCTCTGGGGGGCCAACGTCCTGACTTTC; cdr3_aa: CASSQEERSDSVLWGANVLTF
v_call: TRBV2; d_call: NA; j_call: TRBJ1-6; clone_size: NA; cdr3_nt: TGTGCCAGCAGTGATGTCAGGGGCTATAATTCACCCCTCCACTTT; cdr3_aa: CASSDVRGYNSPLHF
v_call: TRBV7-9; d_call: NA; j_call: TRBJ2-2; clone_size: NA; cdr3_nt: TGTGCCAGCAGCTCCCGGAGGGGGCCTGACGGGGAGCTGTTTTTT; cdr3_aa: CASSSRRGPDGELFF
v_call: TRBV6-1; d_call: TRBD1; j_call: TRBJ1-6; clone_size: NA; cdr3_nt: TGTGCCAGCAATCCAGGGGGTGGAGATTCACCCCTCCACTTT; cdr3_aa: CASNPGGGDSPLHF
v_call: TRBV7-9; d_call: NA; j_call: TRBJ2-2; clone_size: NA; cdr3_nt: TGTGCCAGCAGCCCCCCCAGGGAGGCCTGGGGTGGCACCGGGGAGCTGTTTTTT; cdr3_aa: CASSPPREAWGGTGELFF
v_call: TRBV18; d_call: TRBD1; j_call: TRBJ1-1; clone_size: NA; cdr3_nt: TGTGCCAGCTCGCCGACAGGGGGCACTGAAGCTTTCTTT; cdr3_aa: CASSPTGGTEAFF
v_call: TRBV9; d_call: TRBD2; j_call: TRBJ2-1; clone_size: NA; cdr3_nt: TGTGCCAGCAGCGTAGGCGGGGGGGCCGGAAATGAGCAGTTCTTC; cdr3_aa: CASSVGGGAGNEQFF
v_call: TRBV4-1; d_call: TRBD1; j_call: TRBJ1-4; clone_size: NA; cdr3_nt: TGCGCCAGCAGCCAACACAGGGGTGCTAATGAAAAACTGTTTTTT; cdr3_aa: CASSQHRGANEKLFF
v_call: TRBV18; d_call: NA; j_call: TRBJ1-1; clone_size: few; cdr3_nt: TGTGCCAGCGCAACAGCCAGGGGCACTGAAGCTTTCTTT; cdr3_aa: CASATARGTEAFF
v_call: TRBV14; d_call: TRBD1; j_call: TRBJ1-2; clone_size: NA; cdr3_nt: TGTGCCAGCAGCCAAAACAGGGGAGCCCATGGCTACACCTTC; cdr3_aa: CASSQNRGAHGYTF